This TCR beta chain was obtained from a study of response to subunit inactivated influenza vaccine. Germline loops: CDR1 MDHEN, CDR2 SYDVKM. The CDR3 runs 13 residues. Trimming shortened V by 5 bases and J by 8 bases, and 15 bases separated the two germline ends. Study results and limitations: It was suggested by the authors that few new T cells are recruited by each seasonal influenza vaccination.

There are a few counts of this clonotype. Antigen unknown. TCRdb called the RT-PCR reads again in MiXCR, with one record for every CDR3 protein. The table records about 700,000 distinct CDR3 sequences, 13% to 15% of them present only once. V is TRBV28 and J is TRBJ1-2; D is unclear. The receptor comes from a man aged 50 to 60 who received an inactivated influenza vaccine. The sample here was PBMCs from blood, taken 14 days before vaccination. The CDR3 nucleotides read TGTGCCAGCAGTCCCGCCGCGGGCGCGGGCTACACCTTC. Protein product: CASSPAAGAGYTF.